The T cell receptor (beta chain) under discussion was sequenced for a study of OX40 agonist ivuxolimab in advanced cancers. Assay: immunoSEQ multiplex PCR; the TCRdb copy retains only in-frame clones and omits some. The repertoire has about 68,000 clones, around 83% of them found once; the top ten carry 1.4%. This CDR3 region has 17 residues. The V and J ends lost 0 bases and 4 bases respectively, with 17 bases between them. The input for sequencing was CD4+ or CD8+ T cells sorted from blood, taken in a trial of the OX40 agonist ivuxolimab. The chain is built from TRBV5-3 and TRBJ1-5; a possible D gene is TRBD1 (6 bases). TRBV5-3 is treated as an ORF (open reading frame) with a function not yet certain. The sequence was collected from an adult with an advanced solid tumor such as melanoma, head and neck, liver or kidney cancer. The CDR3 nucleotides are TGTGCCAGAAGCTTGGTGTTTTTTCAGGGGTCGAATCAGCCCCAGCATTTT. Translated, it gives CARSLVFFQGSNQPQHF.